This TCR beta chain comes out of a study of post-analysis software for immune sequencing data. In the study overall: Secondary progressive, relapsing-remitting and progressive-relapsing multiple sclerosis were among the included disease courses. Notes on the study in general: When patients were compared with controls, a handful of TRBV segments were more frequent, TRBV5-6, TRBV5-1 and TRBV20-1 among them. Among multiple sclerosis patients, normalized Chao1 diversity was significantly below that of controls. Same-batch preparations were strongly co-clustered by F measure.

The CDR3 extends over 13 amino acids. Germline CDR1 and CDR2: MDHEN and SYDVKM. V lost 3 bases, J lost 3 bases, and 8 bases lay in between. Sequencing libraries made from TCR beta cDNA carried unique molecular identifiers. TCRdb itself ran the PCR reads through MiXCR, one entry per CDR3 protein. The sample includes roughly 670,000 distinct CDR3 sequences, approximately 59% seen only once; the top ten take around 10%. This clonotype was found a few times. Its specificity is unknown. Sequences were obtained from blood. The chain couples TRBV28 to TRBJ2-5, with unresolved D. The TCR was taken from a girl aged 2-15 years with multiple sclerosis. The CDR3 DNA sequence: TGTGCCAGCAGTTTTGTGCAGAAAGAGACCCAGTACTTC. This translates into CASSFVQKETQYF.